This TCR beta chain was sequenced for a study of blood T cell repertoires in COVID-19 (dated by TCRdb to the early 2020s). With respect to the entire study: Collaborator samples came from the United States, Italy and Spain and covered acute and convalescent phases of COVID-19. The prospective study material was composed of cDNA or gDNA derived from T cells, B-cell-depleted T cells, or PBMCs. The dataset comprised deeply sampled blood TCRbeta repertoires from subjects exposed to, actively infected with, or recovered from COVID-19. The repertoires were released in a freely available public database intended as a resource for research on the immune response to SARS-CoV-2. The samples were drawn from two sources: the first 160 participants of the ongoing ImmuneRACE study, and fewer than 1,500 subjects contributed by 6 global collaborators. A de-identified subject ID, COVID-19 status, age in years and sex were almost always included in the sample metadata. HLA class I and class II types, where available, came from metadata supplied by the sample provider rather than from assay-based typing.

Trimming removed 5 bases from V and 9 bases from J, leaving 26 bases between the germline ends. Taken from cysteine to phenylalanine, the CDR3 has 18 residues. Only the CDR3 DNA stays, 54 bases, in frame from base 1. From the germline V gene, CDR1 is SGHVS and CDR2 is FNYEAQ. TCRbeta CDR3 regions were amplified from genomic DNA using the immunoSEQ Assay, a bias-controlled multiplex PCR. Per the original workflow: The number of nucleated cells in each sample was estimated from the amplification of reference gene primers within the assay. To quantify the absolute abundance of each unique TCRbeta CDR3 rearrangement, sequence reads were collapsed and filtered. For each sample, productive Simpson clonality was calculated as the square root of Simpson's diversity index across productive rearrangements. In its TCRdb copy, this immuneACCESS table keeps in-frame sequences only and misses some clones. Where compared with another copy, unresolved V genes explain less than half of these, and the others have no known cause. The DNA was the basis for D and trimming; V, J and clone size are from that table. This sample holds about 210,000 clones; 85% were observed only once. The leading ten clones occupy around 4.9% of the sample.

In the case of this clone: The target of this receptor is not known. No much larger clonotype is one base removed from it; base qualities were not supplied.

The paper as a whole reports these results and caveats: The quantity of clinical and demographic metadata differed by source and by participant and was supplied without curation.

Collaborating institutions collected whole blood in K2EDTA tubes following their own protocols. For TCRbeta analysis, collaborator samples were shipped as frozen whole blood, as isolated PBMCs, or as DNA extracted from either sample type. This clonotype was obtained from a woman older than 75 with acute or convalescent COVID-19. The chain is assembled from TRBV7-6 and TRBJ1-6; the D gene is possibly TRBD1, with 6 bases matching. Material for sequencing was peripheral blood. CDR3 region: CASSPLGGSTGVVSPLHF. The DNA sequence is TGTGCCAGCAGCCCACTTGGGGGCTCTACCGGCGTGGTTTCACCCCTCCACTTT.